This TCR beta chain was identified during a study of blood T cell repertoires in COVID-19. Background on the study: Sites across the United States, Italy and Spain contributed samples from acute and convalescent COVID-19. T cells, B-cell-depleted T cells, or PBMCs provided the cDNA or gDNA that served as material.

With regard to this clone: The sample holds other DNA sequences that translate to the same CDR3.

CDR1 LNHDA and CDR2 SQIVND come from the germline V gene (reference sequence). This CDR3 contains 15 residues. Trimming pared 5 bases from V and 0 bases from J, leaving 10 bases between. In the study's own analysis: How many nucleated cells were present was estimated from reference gene primer amplification. Sequencing used immunoSEQ multiplex PCR; TCRdb keeps in-frame clones, though not all of them. That table furnishes V, J and clone size, whereas the DNA furnished D and trimming. Of under 250,000 clones in the sample, 84% were seen once. What was sequenced was peripheral blood. This clonotype was sampled from a human donor in a cohort sampled during active COVID-19. This chain joins TRBV19 and TRBJ1-4, with unresolved D. The CDR3 DNA follows: TGTGCCAGTAGTCTCTCCTTAGCAACTAATGAAAAACTGTTTTTT. This sequence encodes CASSLSLATNEKLFF.